Each of the 30 T cell receptor beta chains below was sequenced from the same sample in a study of blood T cell repertoires in COVID-19. Repertoires were generated with immunoSEQ multiplex PCR, while TCRdb's copy carries only in-frame clones and drops some. Of approximately 300,000 clones listed, roughly 86% were seen once; the top ten hold approximately 1.5%. Sequencing was done on a sample of peripheral blood. Every receptor here comes from a woman between 45 and 65 years old with acute or convalescent COVID-19.

The chain is built from TRBV7-9 and TRBJ2-1; 7 bases are shared with TRBD2. The CDR3 loop spans 14 amino acids. Germline V gene data show CDR1 as SEHNR and CDR2 as FQNEAQ (reference sequence). V lost 5 bases and J lost 7; bases outside the gene matches: 8. CDR3 region: CASSVSSGLNEQFF. Written as DNA, the CDR3 is TGTGCCAGCAGCGTATCTAGCGGCCTAAATGAGCAGTTCTTC.

The chain carries TRBV7-8 and TRBJ1-3, with D possibly matching TRBD1 (5 bases). Germline CDR1 SGHVS, CDR2 FQNEAQ. The V and J ends lost 3 bases and 4 bases respectively, with 7 bases between them. This CDR3 has 13 amino acids. CDR3 coding DNA: TGTGCCAGCAGCTTCCAGGGCGGAAACACCATATATTTT. Amino acids: CASSFQGGNTIYF.

The CDR3 DNA sequence: TGCGCCAGCAGCTCCTCCGGGACTACCCACGAGCAGTACTTC. It encodes CASSSSGTTHEQYF. The rearrangement uses TRBV5-1 and TRBJ2-7; 7 positions match TRBD2. J lost 5 bases, V lost 3 bases, and 8 bases had no gene match. The germline V gene encodes CDR1 SGHRS and CDR2 YFSETQ. The CDR3 spans 14 residues.

The rearrangement links TRBV28 to TRBJ1-2, with D perhaps TRBD1 (6 bases). The CDR3 loop spans 16 amino acids. Germline CDR1 and CDR2: MDHEN and SYDVKM. Between the trimmed V and J ends, which lost 3 bases and 3 bases, there was a span of 17 bases. CDR3 loop: CASSFSYGQSYYGYTF. The DNA of the CDR3 is TGTGCCAGCAGTTTTTCTTACGGACAGAGCTACTATGGCTACACCTTC.

The genes are TRBV18 and TRBJ2-1; D perhaps matches TRBD2 (6 bases). Germline lookup yields CDR1 KGHSH and CDR2 LQKENI. The germline V and J ends were trimmed by 1 base and 4 bases, with 17 bases remaining between them. CDR3 length: 17 amino acids. This CDR3 is CASSPLQLATNYNEQFF. The CDR3, as DNA: TGTGCCAGCTCACCACTGCAGCTAGCGACTAATTACAATGAGCAGTTCTTC.

The CDR3 bases are TGTGCCAGCAGCCTTCCAGTTCCGCCCCAGCATTTT. It is translated as CASSLPVPPQHF. The rearrangement joins TRBV28 to TRBJ1-5, with D unclear. CDR1 is MDHEN, CDR2 SYDVKM, per germline. There are 12 residues in the CDR3. V was shortened by 6 bases and J by 9 bases, with 12 bases between the two germline ends. Filled out from reference TRBV28 and TRBJ1-5, the complete variable domain reads DVKVTQSSRYLVKRTGEKVFLECVQDMDHENMFWYRQDPGLGLRLIYFSYDVKMKEKGDIPEGYSVSREKKERFSLILESASTNQTSMYLCASSLPVPPQHFGDGTRLSIL.

This clone came up once. J is TRBJ2-1 and V is TRBV7-3; 14 bases line up with TRBD2. CDR3 size: 16 residues. Germline V lookup: CDR1 SGHTA, CDR2 FQGTGA. J lost 6 bases, V lost 5 bases, and 6 bases had no gene match. The CDR3 DNA sequence: TGTGCCAGCAGCACCACGACTAGCGGGAGGGCCAATGAGCAGTTCTTC. Protein sequence: CASSTTTSGRANEQFF. The full variable domain, in which reference TRBV7-3 and TRBJ2-1 provide the parts outside the CDR3, is GAGVSQTPSNKVTEKGKYVELRCDPISGHTALYWYRQSLGQGPEFLIYFQGTGAADDSGLPNDRFFAVRPEGSVSTLKIQRTERGDSAVYLCASSTTTSGRANEQFFGPGTRLTVL.

Only a few counts were recorded for this clone. This sequence joins TRBV28 and TRBJ1-2; TRBD1 is a possible D gene (6 bases). Between the trimmed V and J ends, which lost 3 bases and 7 bases, there was a span of 15 bases. The CDR3 has 14 residues. Per germline, CDR1 MDHEN and CDR2 SYDVKM. The CDR3 protein is CASSFSYGRGGYTF. CDR3 DNA: TGTGCCAGCAGTTTCTCCTACGGCAGGGGTGGCTACACCTTC.

As DNA, the CDR3 is TGTGCCATCAGTGATTGGACTAGCGGGAGAATCAATGAGCAGTTCTTC. Translating it yields CAISDWTSGRINEQFF. The rearrangement uses TRBV10-3 and TRBJ2-1, with 13 bases that match TRBD2. Per germline, CDR1 ENHRY and CDR2 SYGVKD. This CDR3 contains 16 residues. The trim removed 3 bases at V and 6 bases at J, leaving 5 bases unmatched.

For this clone: Germline is not matched at one junction end, which may reflect a read error. The chain employs TRBV5-4 and TRBJ2-4; TRBD2 matches 11 bases. Germline CDR1 is SGHNT and CDR2 is YYREEE (reference sequence). The CDR3 runs to 16 residues. CDR3 amino acids: CASSLALAGAGNIQYF. CDR3 DNA: TGTGCCAGCAGTTTGGCACTAGCGGGAGCGGGAAACATTCAGTACTTC.

This clone was observed a few times. V and J are TRBV20-1 and TRBJ1-1; no firm D call. Trimming left V 3 bases short and J 0 bases short, with 8 bases between. The germline V gene has CDR1 DFQATT and CDR2 SNEGSKA (reference sequence). The CDR3 extends over 13 amino acids. As DNA, the CDR3 is TGCAGTGCTAGTCCTGACATGAACACTGAAGCTTTCTTT. Translated, it gives CSASPDMNTEAFF.

The chain carries TRBV18 and TRBJ2-5, with D tentatively TRBD1 (7 bases). The V gene's germline CDR1 is KGHSH and CDR2 LQKENI. V was clipped by 5 bases and J by 3 bases, with 10 bases between them. This CDR3 region has 13 residues. Written as DNA, the CDR3 is TGTGCCAGCTCATTCAGGGGGGAAGAGACCCAGTACTTC. Encoded protein: CASSFRGEETQYF.

The chain joins TRBV12-5 to TRBJ2-2; possibly TRBD2 for D (5 bases). CDR1 is LGHNT and CDR2 is FRNRAP in the germline V gene. The CDR3 has 14 residues. The V end lost 0 bases, the J end lost 6 bases, and 8 bases lay between the germline ends. CDR3 protein: CASGLVPGSGELFF. As DNA, the CDR3 is TGTGCTAGTGGTTTGGTACCGGGGTCCGGGGAGCTGTTTTTT.

The chain has TRBV10-3 and TRBJ1-1; D not certain. The CDR3 contains 12 residues. The ends were cut back, 4 bases at V and 5 bases at J, with 8 bases in the middle. Germline V gives CDR1 ENHRY, CDR2 SYGVKD. In DNA form, the CDR3 reads TGTGCCATCAGTGGAACCGGGACTGAAGCTTTCTTT. Translated, it gives CAISGTGTEAFF.

The V and J genes are TRBV28 and TRBJ2-7; D unresolved. Trimming shortened V by 5 bases and J by 6 bases, and 20 bases separated the two germline ends. The CDR3 has 15 amino acids. From germline, CDR1 is MDHEN and CDR2 SYDVKM. CDR3 sequence (DNA): TGTGCCAGCAGTGGTCTAAGACGGCCCCGCGGCGAGCAGTACTTC. It is translated as CASSGLRRPRGEQYF.

CDR3 DNA: TGTGCCAGCAGCCACCGTTTGACTACCCCCGGCGATGAGCAGTTCTTC. It yields the protein CASSHRLTTPGDEQFF. This chain connects TRBV7-2 to TRBJ2-1, with D possibly being TRBD2 (5 bases). Germline-derived CDR1 and CDR2 are SGHTA and FQGNSA. V lost 5 bases to trimming and J lost 8 bases, with 22 bases between them. The CDR3 length is 16 residues.

This clone was seen only once. This sequence joins TRBV5-1 and TRBJ1-2; D not resolved. Between the trimmed V and J ends, which lost 4 bases and 8 bases, there was a span of 18 bases. The CDR3 totals 14 residues. Germline CDR1 and CDR2: SGHRS and YFSETQ. The CDR3 spells CASSPPAGGAGYTF. CDR3 in DNA: TGCGCCAGCAGCCCCCCGGCAGGTGGTGCGGGCTACACCTTC.

This clone was counted once. V usage is TRBV5-5 and J usage is TRBJ1-1, with D possibly being TRBD1 (5 bases). The CDR3 sequence is 16 residues long. CDR1 and CDR2 from the germline V gene are SGHKS and YYEKEE (reference sequence). Between the trimmed V and J ends, which lost 5 bases and 0 bases, there was a span of 17 bases. CDR3 in amino acids: CASSSLGGSMNTEAFF. As DNA, the CDR3 is TGTGCCAGCAGTTCTCTGGGGGGTAGCATGAACACTGAAGCTTTCTTT.

V usage is TRBV7-9 and J usage is TRBJ2-1; maybe TRBD2 (6 bases). The CDR3 is 15 amino acids. Germline-derived CDR1 and CDR2 are SEHNR and FQNEAQ (reference sequence). Trimming stripped 0 bases from V and 6 bases from J, with 12 bases between. This chain's CDR3 is CASSLAGGLGNEQFF. The CDR3 coding sequence is TGTGCCAGCAGCTTAGCGGGAGGCTTAGGCAATGAGCAGTTCTTC.

This chain links TRBV11-2 with TRBJ1-1; no reliable D call. Germline V gene sequence: CDR1 SGHAT, CDR2 FQNNGV. The germline V and J ends were trimmed by 5 bases and 7 bases, with 8 bases remaining between them. The CDR3 has 11 amino acids. CDR3 residues: CASSTVIEAFF. The CDR3 region has the DNA TGTGCCAGCAGCACAGTAATTGAAGCTTTCTTT.

This clone came up once. The gene calls are TRBV19 and TRBJ2-4, with 10 bases fitting TRBD2. V shed 4 bases, J shed 6 bases, and the junction held 18 bases outside the gene matches. Germline CDR1 is LNHDA and CDR2 is SQIVND (reference sequence). The CDR3 runs to 19 residues. The CDR3 is CASSRQGSLLAGALNIQYF. CDR3 DNA: TGTGCCAGTAGTAGACAGGGGTCGCTCCTAGCGGGAGCCTTAAACATTCAGTACTTC.

CDR3 in amino acids: CASSPSRFGGRSYEQYF. The CDR3, as DNA: TGTGCCAGCAGCCCCTCCCGATTTGGCGGGAGGAGTTACGAGCAGTACTTC. The J gene is TRBJ2-7, the V gene TRBV7-9; 8 positions match TRBD2. The CDR3 has 17 amino acids. Looked up from germline, CDR1 is SEHNR and CDR2 is FQNEAQ (reference sequence). With 5 bases clipped from V and 4 bases from J, the junction kept 16 bases outside the gene matches.

The chain combines TRBV24-1 with TRBJ2-2, with D possibly matching TRBD1 (5 bases). The germline gives CDR1 KGHDR, CDR2 SFDVKD. The CDR3 is 15 amino acids. Trimming took 2 bases from V and 6 from J, leaving 12 bases between them. CDR3 bases: TGTGCCACCAGTGATTCCAGGGTAGGGGCCGGGGAGCTGTTTTTT. It specifies CATSDSRVGAGELFF.

This rearrangement joins TRBV5-1 to TRBJ2-3; TRBD2 matches at 10 bases. Trimming took 0 bases from V and 2 from J; bases not matched to a gene: 9. Germline CDR1 SGHRS, CDR2 YFSETQ. The CDR3 consists of 18 residues. The CDR3 DNA follows: TGCGCCAGCAGCTTGGAAAGATCTAGCGGGAGCTACACAGATACGCAGTATTTT. This sequence encodes CASSLERSSGSYTDTQYF.

This chain connects TRBV25-1 to TRBJ1-6, with TRBD1 identical over 7 bases. After removal of 0 bases from V and 4 bases from J, the junction contained 9 bases not matched to a gene. This CDR3 is built from 18 residues. The germline CDR1 and CDR2 sequences are MGHDK and SYGVNS. The CDR3 loop reads CASSEYSGGGGYNSPLHF. In nucleotides, the CDR3 is TGTGCCAGCAGTGAATATTCGGGAGGGGGCGGTTATAATTCACCCCTCCACTTT. Full variable domain (outside the CDR3, taken from reference TRBV25-1 and TRBJ1-6): EADIYQTPRYLVIGTGKKITLECSQTMGHDKMYWYQQDPGMELHLIHYSYGVNSTEKGDLSSESTVSRIRTEHFPLTLESARPSHTSQYLCASSEYSGGGGYNSPLHFGNGTRLTVT.

Comments on this clone: The junction does not match germline at one end; this may be a read error. This chain uses TRBV5-4 with TRBJ2-2, with TRBD1 matching over 7 bases. Germline V CDR1 and CDR2: SGHNT, YYREEE (reference sequence). The length of the CDR3 is 16 residues. CDR3 protein: CAGSQYTGAHTGELFF. CDR3 DNA sequence: TGTGCCGGCAGCCAGTACACAGGGGCCCACACCGGGGAGCTGTTTTTT.

The chain has TRBV7-9 and TRBJ2-7; 12 nucleotides match TRBD1. The junction had 9 bases not matched to a gene; V was cut back by 4 bases and J by 2 bases. CDR3 length equals 17 residues. Per germline, CDR1 SEHNR and CDR2 FQNEAQ (reference sequence). CDR3 DNA sequence: TGTGCCAGCAGCTCACTAGGGGGACAGGGGGCTACCTACGAGCAGTACTTC. This encodes CASSSLGGQGATYEQYF.

The V gene is TRBV5-1, the J gene TRBJ2-1; no clear D gene. In germline, CDR1 is SGHRS, CDR2 YFSETQ. The CDR3 extends over 13 amino acids. Trimming pared 7 bases from V and 5 bases from J, leaving 13 bases between. The CDR3 sequence is CASRYTQNNEQFF. CDR3 nucleotide sequence: TGCGCCAGCCGATACACCCAGAACAATGAGCAGTTCTTC.

This chain joins TRBV2 and TRBJ2-3; 10 nucleotides agree with TRBD1. Trimming at V came to 6 bases and at J to 5 bases, leaving 5 bases not matched to a gene. The CDR3 is made up of 14 amino acids. Per germline, CDR1 SNHLY and CDR2 FYNNEI. The CDR3 here is CASRGQGKIDTQYF. The CDR3 DNA reads TGTGCCAGCAGGGGACAGGGGAAGATAGATACGCAGTATTTT.

As regards this clone: Other DNA sequences in this specimen translate into the identical CDR3. The chain joins TRBV7-9 to TRBJ2-1, with 8 bases that match TRBD2. This CDR3 is 16 amino acids long. Germline V lookup: CDR1 SEHNR, CDR2 FQNEAQ (reference sequence). After removal of 2 bases from V and 0 bases from J, the junction contained 3 bases not matched to a gene. The CDR3: CASSLSLAGSYNEQFF. In nucleotides, the CDR3 is TGTGCCAGCAGCTTATCTCTAGCGGGCTCCTACAATGAGCAGTTCTTC.